This record covers a single T cell receptor (beta chain). Antigen: not known. The data were taken from a study of cytomegalovirus exposure and HLA in healthy donors. Study observations and caveats: Usually a TCR sequence was rare, but some public TCRs were found in many donors. Rates of TCR association differed by HLA locus in a later analysis, with DRB1 highest and HLA-C lowest.

This CDR3 comprises 14 residues. Losses at the gene ends were 6 bases for V and 3 bases for J; bases not matched to a gene: 8. The germline V gene has CDR1 MDHEN and CDR2 SYDVKM. PCR used 60 Vbeta primers and 13 Jbeta primers. Using immunoSEQ multiplex PCR, the repertoire was profiled, and TCRdb retains in-frame clones only, with some absent. This table has about 200,000 clones, 80% to 85% appearing once. The chain combines TRBV28 with TRBJ2-7, with 7 bases aligning to TRBD2. The sequenced material came from PBMCs. The source is a middle-aged woman in good health and CMV-seronegative. Here the CDR3 reads CASRIGTIHYEQYF. The CDR3 DNA is TGTGCCAGCAGGATCGGGACTATACACTACGAGCAGTACTTC.